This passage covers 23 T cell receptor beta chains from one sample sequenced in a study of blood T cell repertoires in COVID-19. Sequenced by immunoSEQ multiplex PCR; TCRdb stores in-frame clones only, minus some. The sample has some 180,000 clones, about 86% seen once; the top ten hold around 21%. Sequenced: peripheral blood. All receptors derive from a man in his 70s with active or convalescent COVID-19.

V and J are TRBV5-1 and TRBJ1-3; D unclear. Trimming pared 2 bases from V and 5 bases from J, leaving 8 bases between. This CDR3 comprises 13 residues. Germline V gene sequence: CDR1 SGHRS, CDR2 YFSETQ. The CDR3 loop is CASSFGARNTIYF. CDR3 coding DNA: TGCGCCAGCAGCTTCGGAGCAAGAAACACCATATATTTT.

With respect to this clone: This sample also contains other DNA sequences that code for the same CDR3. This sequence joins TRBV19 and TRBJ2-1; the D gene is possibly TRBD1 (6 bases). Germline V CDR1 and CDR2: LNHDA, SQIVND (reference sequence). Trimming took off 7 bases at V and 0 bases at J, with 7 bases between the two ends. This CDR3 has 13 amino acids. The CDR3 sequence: CASNRDSYNEQFF. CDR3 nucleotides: TGTGCCAGTAACAGGGACTCCTACAATGAGCAGTTCTTC. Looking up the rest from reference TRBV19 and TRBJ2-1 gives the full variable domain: DGGITQSPKYLFRKEGQNVTLSCEQNLNHDAMYWYRQDPGQGLRLIYYSQIVNDFQKGDIAEGYSVSREKKESFPLTVTSAQKNPTAFYLCASNRDSYNEQFFGPGTRLTVL.

CDR3 in DNA: TGTGCCAGCAGTTTAGGGGGACAGGGGTGGTACACTGAAGCTTTCTTT. Translation: CASSLGGQGWYTEAFF. The chain joins TRBV27 to TRBJ1-1; 10 bases fit TRBD1. Germline-derived CDR1 and CDR2 are MNHEY and SMNVEV (reference sequence). V gave up 2 bases and J gave up 3 bases; unmatched junction bases: 6. This CDR3 is built from 16 residues.

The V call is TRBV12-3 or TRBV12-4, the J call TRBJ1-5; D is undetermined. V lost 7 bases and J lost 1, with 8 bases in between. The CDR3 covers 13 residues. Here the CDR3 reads CASTPQSNQPQHF. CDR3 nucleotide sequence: TGTGCCAGCACACCTCAGAGCAATCAGCCCCAGCATTTT.

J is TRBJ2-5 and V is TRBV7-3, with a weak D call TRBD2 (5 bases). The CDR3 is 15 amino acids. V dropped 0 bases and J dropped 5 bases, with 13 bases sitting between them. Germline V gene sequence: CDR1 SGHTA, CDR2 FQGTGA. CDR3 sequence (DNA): TGTGCCAGCAGCTTAACTAGCGAAAATTGGGAGACCCAGTACTTC. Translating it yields CASSLTSENWETQYF.

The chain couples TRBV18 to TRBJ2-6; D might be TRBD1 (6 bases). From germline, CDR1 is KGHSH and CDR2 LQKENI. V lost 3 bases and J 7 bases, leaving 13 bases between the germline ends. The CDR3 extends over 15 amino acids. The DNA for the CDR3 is TGTGCCAGCTCACCGTTCCCAGGGGCAGCCAACGTCCTGACTTTC. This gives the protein CASSPFPGAANVLTF. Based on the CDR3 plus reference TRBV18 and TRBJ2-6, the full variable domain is NAGVMQNPRHLVRRRGQEARLRCSPMKGHSHVYWYRQLPEEGLKFMVYLQKENIIDESGMPKERFSAEFPKEGPSILRIQQVVRGDSAAYFCASSPFPGAANVLTFGAGSRLTVL.

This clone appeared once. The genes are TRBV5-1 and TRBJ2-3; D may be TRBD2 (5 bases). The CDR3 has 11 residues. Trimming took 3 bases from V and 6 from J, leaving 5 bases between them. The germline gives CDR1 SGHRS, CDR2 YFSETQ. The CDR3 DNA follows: TGCGCCAGCAGCTCGGGGGATACGCAGTATTTT. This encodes CASSSGDTQYF. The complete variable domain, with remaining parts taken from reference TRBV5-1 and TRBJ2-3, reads KAGVTQTPRYLIKTRGQQVTLSCSPISGHRSVSWYQQTPGQGLQFLFEYFSETQRNKGNFPGRFSGRQFSNSRSEMNVSTLELGDSALYLCASSSGDTQYFGPGTRLTVL.

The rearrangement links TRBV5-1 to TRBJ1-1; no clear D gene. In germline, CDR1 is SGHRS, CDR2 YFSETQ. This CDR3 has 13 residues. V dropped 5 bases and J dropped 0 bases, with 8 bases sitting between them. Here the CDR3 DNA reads TGCGCCAGCAGGCCAACACTGAACACTGAAGCTTTCTTT. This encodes CASRPTLNTEAFF. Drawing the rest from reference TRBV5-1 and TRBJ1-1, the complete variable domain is KAGVTQTPRYLIKTRGQQVTLSCSPISGHRSVSWYQQTPGQGLQFLFEYFSETQRNKGNFPGRFSGRQFSNSRSEMNVSTLELGDSALYLCASRPTLNTEAFFGQGTRLTVV.

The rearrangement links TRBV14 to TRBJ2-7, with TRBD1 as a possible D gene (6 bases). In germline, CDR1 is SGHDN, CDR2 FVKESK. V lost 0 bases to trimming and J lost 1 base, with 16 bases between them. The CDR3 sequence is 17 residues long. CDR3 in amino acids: CASSQDPSRGLSYEQYF. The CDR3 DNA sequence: TGTGCCAGCAGCCAAGATCCCAGCAGGGGCCTATCCTACGAGCAGTACTTC.

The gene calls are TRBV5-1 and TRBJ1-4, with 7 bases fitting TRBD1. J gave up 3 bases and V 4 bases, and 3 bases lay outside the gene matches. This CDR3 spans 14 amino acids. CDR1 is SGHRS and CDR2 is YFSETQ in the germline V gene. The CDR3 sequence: CASSPGTANEKLFF. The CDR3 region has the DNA TGCGCCAGCAGCCCCGGGACAGCTAATGAAAAACTGTTTTTT.

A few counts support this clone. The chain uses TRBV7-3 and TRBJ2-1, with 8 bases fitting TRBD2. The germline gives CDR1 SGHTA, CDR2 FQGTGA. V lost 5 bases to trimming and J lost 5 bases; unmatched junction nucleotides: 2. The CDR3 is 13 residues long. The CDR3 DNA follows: TGTGCCAGCAGCCCCGGGAGGGACAATGAGCAGTTCTTC. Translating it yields CASSPGRDNEQFF.

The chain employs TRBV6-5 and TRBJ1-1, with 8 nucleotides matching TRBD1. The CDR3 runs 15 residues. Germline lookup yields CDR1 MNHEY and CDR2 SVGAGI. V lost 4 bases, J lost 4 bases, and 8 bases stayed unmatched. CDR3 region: CASSFVDRAITEAFF. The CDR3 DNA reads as TGTGCCAGCAGTTTCGTGGACAGGGCTATCACTGAAGCTTTCTTT.

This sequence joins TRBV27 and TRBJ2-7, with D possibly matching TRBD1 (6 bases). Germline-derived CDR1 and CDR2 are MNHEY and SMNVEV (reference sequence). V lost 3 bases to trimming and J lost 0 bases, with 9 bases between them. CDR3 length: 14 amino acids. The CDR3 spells CASSLGAYSYEQYF. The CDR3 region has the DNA TGTGCCAGCAGTTTGGGGGCCTACTCCTACGAGCAGTACTTC.

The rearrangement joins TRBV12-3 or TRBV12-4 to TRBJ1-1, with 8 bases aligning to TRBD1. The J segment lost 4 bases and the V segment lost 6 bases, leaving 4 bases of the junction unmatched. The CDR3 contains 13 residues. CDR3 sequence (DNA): TGTGCCAGCAGCATAGACAGGGGCACTGAAGCTTTCTTT. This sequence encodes CASSIDRGTEAFF.

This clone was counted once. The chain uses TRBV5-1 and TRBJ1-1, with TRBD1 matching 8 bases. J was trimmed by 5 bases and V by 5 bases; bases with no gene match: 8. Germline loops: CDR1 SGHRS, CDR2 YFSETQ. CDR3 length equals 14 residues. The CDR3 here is CASSSTGGRTEAFF. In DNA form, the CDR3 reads TGCGCCAGCAGTTCAACAGGGGGACGGACTGAAGCTTTCTTT.

CDR3 DNA: TGTGCCAGCAGCCCGGGGACAGCACGCCACGAGCAGTACTTC. Its translation is CASSPGTARHEQYF. The rearrangement uses TRBV5-8 and TRBJ2-7; 7 bases are a match to TRBD1. Per germline, CDR1 SGHTS and CDR2 YDEGEE. V shed 4 bases and J 5 bases; nucleotides not matched to a gene: 9. This CDR3 spans 14 amino acids.

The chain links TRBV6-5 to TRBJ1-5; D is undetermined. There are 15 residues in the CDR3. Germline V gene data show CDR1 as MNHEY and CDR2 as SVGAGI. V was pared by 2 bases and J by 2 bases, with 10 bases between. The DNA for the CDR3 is TGTGCCAGCAGTTACAATAGAAAAGGCAATCAGCCCCAGCATTTT. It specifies CASSYNRKGNQPQHF.

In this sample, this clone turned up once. CDR3 in amino acids: CASSRTPTGENSPLHF. The CDR3 region has the DNA TGTGCCAGCAGCCGGACCCCGACAGGGGAAAATTCACCCCTCCACTTT. The chain carries TRBV7-2 and TRBJ1-6, with 8 bases fitting TRBD1. V shed 5 bases, J shed 7 bases, and the junction held 10 bases outside the gene matches. The length of the CDR3 is 16 residues. CDR1 and CDR2 from the germline V gene are SGHTA and FQGNSA.

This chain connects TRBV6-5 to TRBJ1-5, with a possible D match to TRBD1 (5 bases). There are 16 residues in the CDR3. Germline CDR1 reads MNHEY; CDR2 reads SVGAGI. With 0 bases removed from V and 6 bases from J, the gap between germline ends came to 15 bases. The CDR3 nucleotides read TGTGCCAGCAGTTACTCGAGCCAGGGTGGTCGTCAGCCCCAGCATTTT. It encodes CASSYSSQGGRQPQHF.

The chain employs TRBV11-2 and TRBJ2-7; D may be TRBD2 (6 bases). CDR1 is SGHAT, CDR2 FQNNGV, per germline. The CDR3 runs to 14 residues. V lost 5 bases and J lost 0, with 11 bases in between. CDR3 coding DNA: TGTGCCAGCAGCCTGACTAGGACCTCCTACGAGCAGTACTTC. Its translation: CASSLTRTSYEQYF.

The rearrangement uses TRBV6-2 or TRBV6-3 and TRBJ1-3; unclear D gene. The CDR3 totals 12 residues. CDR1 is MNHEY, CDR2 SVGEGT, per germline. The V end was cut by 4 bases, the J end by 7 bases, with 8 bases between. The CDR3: CASSLLANTIYF. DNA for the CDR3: TGTGCCAGCAGTTTACTTGCGAACACCATATATTTT.

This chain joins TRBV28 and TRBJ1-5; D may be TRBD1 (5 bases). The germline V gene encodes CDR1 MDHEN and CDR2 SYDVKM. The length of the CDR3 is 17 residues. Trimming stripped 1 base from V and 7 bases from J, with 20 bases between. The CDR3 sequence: CASSLYGVGAAEQPQHF. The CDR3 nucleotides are TGTGCCAGCAGTTTATATGGTGTTGGGGCTGCCGAGCAGCCCCAGCATTTT. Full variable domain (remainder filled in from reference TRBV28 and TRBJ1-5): DVKVTQSSRYLVKRTGEKVFLECVQDMDHENMFWYRQDPGLGLRLIYFSYDVKMKEKGDIPEGYSVSREKKERFSLILESASTNQTSMYLCASSLYGVGAAEQPQHFGDGTRLSIL.

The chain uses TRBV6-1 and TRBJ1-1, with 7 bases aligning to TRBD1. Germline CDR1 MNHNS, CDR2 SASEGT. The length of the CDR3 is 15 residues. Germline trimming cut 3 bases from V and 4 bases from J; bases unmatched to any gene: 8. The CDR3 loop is CASSETGPLGTEAFF. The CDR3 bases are TGTGCCAGCAGTGAGACAGGGCCCTTGGGCACTGAAGCTTTCTTT.